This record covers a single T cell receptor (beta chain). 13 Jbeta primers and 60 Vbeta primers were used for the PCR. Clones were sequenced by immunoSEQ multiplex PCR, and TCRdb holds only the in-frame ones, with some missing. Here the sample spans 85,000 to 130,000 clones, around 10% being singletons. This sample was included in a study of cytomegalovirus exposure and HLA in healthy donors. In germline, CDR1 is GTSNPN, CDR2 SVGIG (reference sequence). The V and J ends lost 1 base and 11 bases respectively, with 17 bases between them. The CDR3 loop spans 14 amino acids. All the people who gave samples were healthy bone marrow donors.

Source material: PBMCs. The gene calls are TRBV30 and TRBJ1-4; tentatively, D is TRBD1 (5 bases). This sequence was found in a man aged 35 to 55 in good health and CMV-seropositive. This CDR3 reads CAWSEGTTGQKLFF. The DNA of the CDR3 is TGTGCCTGGAGTGAGGGGACTACGGGGCAGAAACTGTTTTTT. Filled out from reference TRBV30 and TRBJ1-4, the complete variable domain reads SQTIHQWPATLVQPVGSPLSLECTVEGTSNPNLYWYRQAAGRGLQLLFYSVGIGQISSEVPQNLSASRPQDRQFILSSKKLLLSDSGFYLCAWSEGTTGQKLFFGSGTQLSVL.